This entry features one TCR beta chain sequence. Its specificity is unknown. The data belong to a study of cytomegalovirus exposure and HLA in healthy donors. Looking at the study overall: Most donors, approximately 82% of over 350 genotyped, fell in the Caucasian-associated ancestry cluster.

PCR amplification relied on 60 Vbeta primers (plus 13 Jbeta primers). Generated by immunoSEQ multiplex PCR, the TCRdb table keeps only in-frame clones and is missing some. The sample includes 160,000 or so clones, roughly 85% of them seen just once. Germline assignment: CDR1 SGHDN and CDR2 FVKESK. The CDR3 covers 14 residues. Trimming took 1 base from V and 9 from J; bases not matched to a gene: 7. Notes on the study in general: Later analysis showed TCR association rates varying by HLA locus, highest for DRB1 and lowest for HLA-C. A missense variant in DCLRE1C was later tied to TCR beta V- and J-gene trimming. A classifier reportedly called cytomegalovirus status with high sensitivity and specificity.

Sequenced sample: PBMCs. The source of this sequence is a male donor in good health and CMV-seropositive. The genes are TRBV14 and TRBJ1-1, with TRBD1 identical over 8 bases. The CDR3 sequence is CASSQARTGLKAFF. The CDR3 DNA follows: TGTGCCAGCAGCCAAGCCCGGACAGGGCTAAAAGCTTTCTTT. The full variable domain, with the rest looked up from reference TRBV14 and TRBJ1-1, is EAGVTQFPSHSVIEKGQTVTLRCDPISGHDNLYWYRRVMGKEIKFLLHFVKESKQDESGMPNNRFLAERTGGTYSTLKVQPAELEDSGVYFCASSQARTGLKAFFGQGTRLTVV.